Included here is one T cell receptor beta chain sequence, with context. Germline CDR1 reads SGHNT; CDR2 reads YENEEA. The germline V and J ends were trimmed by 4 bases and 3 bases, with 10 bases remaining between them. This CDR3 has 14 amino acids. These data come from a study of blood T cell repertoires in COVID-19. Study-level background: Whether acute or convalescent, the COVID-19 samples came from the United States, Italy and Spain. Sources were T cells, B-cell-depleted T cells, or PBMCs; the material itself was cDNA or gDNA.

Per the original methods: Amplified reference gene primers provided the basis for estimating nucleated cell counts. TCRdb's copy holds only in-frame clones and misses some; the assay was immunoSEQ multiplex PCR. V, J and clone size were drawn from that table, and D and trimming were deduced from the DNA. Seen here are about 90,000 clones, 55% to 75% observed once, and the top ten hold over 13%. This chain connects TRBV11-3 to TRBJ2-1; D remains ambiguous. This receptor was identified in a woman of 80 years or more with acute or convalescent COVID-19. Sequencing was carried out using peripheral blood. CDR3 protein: CASSSRRSYNEQFF. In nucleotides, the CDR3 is TGTGCCAGCAGCTCCCGGAGAAGCTACAATGAGCAGTTCTTC.